The clone carrying this T cell receptor (beta chain) has only one observation. Germline V gene lookup returns CDR1 SGHRS and CDR2 YFSETQ. The CDR3 has 15 amino acids. V was pared by 2 bases and J by 2 bases, with 12 bases between. The method was immunoSEQ multiplex PCR; TCRdb's version includes in-frame clones alone and lacks a portion of them. The sample consists of some 39,000 clones, about nine tenths of them appearing once. This record belongs to a study of T cell changes during pregnancy in multiple sclerosis. The sample was CD4+ T cells from peripheral blood mononuclear cells, taken in the third trimester of pregnancy. The source is a female donor in good health, enrolled as a control in a pregnancy study. This rearrangement joins TRBV5-1 to TRBJ2-3; D is ambiguous. CDR3 region: CASSFTQLPTDTQYF. The DNA for the CDR3 is TGCGCCAGCAGCTTCACTCAACTTCCCACAGATACGCAGTATTTT.